The sample holds a few counts of the clone carrying this T cell receptor (beta chain). The antigen is not known. The source of the sample is a study of T cells in Graves' hyperthyroidism and ophthalmopathy. Study-wide findings and caveats: Ophthalmopathy cases were set apart from stable hyperthyroidism by a 13 V-J model. The majority of expanded thyroid clonotypes above 0.001 also appeared in blood.

Exclusion criteria comprised uncontrolled infection, other autoimmune disease, pregnancy or lactation. Clinical symptoms, serum thyroxine and TRAb, thyroid ultrasound and orbital computed tomography together formed the diagnostic basis. Researchers amplified the TCR beta CDR3 regions from RNA transcripts. First-round RT-PCR with HTBI primers amplified the TCR CDR3 region. TCRdb re-derived calls from the multiplex PCR reads in MiXCR, one entry per CDR3 protein. Here the sample spans roughly 570,000 distinct CDR3 sequences, roughly 46% being singletons. Trimming left V 5 bases short and J 0 bases short, with 8 bases between. Germline V gene lookup returns CDR1 SNHLY and CDR2 FYNNEI. This CDR3 is 14 amino acids long.

The sequenced sample was peripheral blood or thyroid tissue (not recorded which). The chain is built from TRBV2 and TRBJ2-1; no reliable D call. The receptor's source is an adult woman with Graves' disease, either hyperthyroidism or ophthalmopathy (not recorded which). CDR3 sequence: CASSRRSSYNEQFF. The CDR3 DNA sequence: TGTGCCAGCAGTCGAAGAAGCTCCTACAATGAGCAGTTCTTC.